This TCR beta chain was captured in a study of radiation and T cells in renal cell carcinoma. In the case of this clone: Its antigen is undetermined.

Stated treatment: 15 Gy SBRT to primary tumor, nephrectomy 4 weeks later. CDR1 and CDR2 (germline): DFQATT, SNEGSKA (reference sequence). V gave up 6 bases and J gave up 5 bases, with 10 bases separating them. The length of the CDR3 is 11 residues. Clones were sequenced by immunoSEQ multiplex PCR, and TCRdb holds only the in-frame ones, with some missing. The data show about 15,000 clones, 64% seen once. Study-wide results and limits: Dominant CDR3 motifs were more common in irradiated tumors than controls. Compared with controls, irradiated tumors showed greater TCR clonality. Tumor samples were small regions of around 1 g.

The sequence was obtained from a woman in her seventies with renal cell carcinoma. This chain connects TRBV20-1 to TRBJ2-5, with a weak D call TRBD1 (6 bases). Sequencing was performed on tumor tissue, taken from a patient whose treatment included radiotherapy and nephrectomy. The CDR3 region is CSADQGETQYF. CDR3 DNA sequence: TGCAGTGCCGACCAGGGGGAGACCCAGTACTTC.